The 5 T cell receptor beta chains given below trace back to one sample, sequenced in a study of radiation and T cells in renal cell carcinoma. Produced via immunoSEQ multiplex PCR; TCRdb's table is partial and in-frame only. This sample has over 60,000 clones, with approximately 86% found just once. The time point was: blood 2 weeks post-SBRT. Specified treatment: 15 Gy SBRT to primary tumor, nephrectomy 4 weeks later. The specimen was blood, collected from a patient whose treatment included radiotherapy and nephrectomy. These receptors all stem from a woman in her forties or fifties with renal cell carcinoma.

This chain joins TRBV4-2 and TRBJ1-3; a possible D gene is TRBD1 (6 bases). The CDR3 totals 17 residues. CDR1 LGHNA and CDR2 YNFKEQ come from the germline V gene. V gave up 3 bases and J gave up 0 bases, with 15 bases separating them. The CDR3 sequence is CASSQTGGSRSGNTIYF. In DNA form, the CDR3 reads TGTGCCAGCAGCCAGACGGGGGGCTCTCGCTCTGGAAACACCATATATTTT.

V is TRBV28 and J is TRBJ1-5; D ambiguous. Germline assignment: CDR1 MDHEN and CDR2 SYDVKM. The CDR3 runs to 12 residues. V was pared by 7 bases and J by 2 bases, with 6 bases between. DNA of the CDR3: TGTGCCAGCACCGGAGGCAATCAGCCCCAGCATTTT. This codes for CASTGGNQPQHF.

A few counts support this clone. V is TRBV4-2 and J is TRBJ2-7, with 7 bases that match TRBD2. CDR3 size: 14 residues. The V and J ends lost 1 base and 4 bases, in that order; junction bases with no gene match: 4. The germline CDR1 and CDR2 sequences are LGHNA and YNFKEQ. As DNA, the CDR3 is TGTGCCAGCAGCCAAGGACTAGCTGGGTACGAGCAGTACTTC. This encodes CASSQGLAGYEQYF.

The chain combines TRBV6-1 with TRBJ1-5, with 7 positions matching TRBD1. Germline V gene sequence: CDR1 MNHNS, CDR2 SASEGT. This CDR3 contains 13 residues. The trim removed 6 bases at V and 3 bases at J, leaving 2 bases unmatched. The CDR3, as DNA: TGTGCCAGCAGGCAGGGGGACAATCAGCCCCAGCATTTT. Amino acids: CASRQGDNQPQHF.

The chain is built from TRBV5-4 and TRBJ1-6; 10 positions match TRBD1. CDR1 and CDR2 (germline): SGHNT, YYREEE (reference sequence). V lost 3 bases and J lost 0; bases outside the gene matches: 3. This CDR3 is built from 17 residues. The DNA of the CDR3 is TGTGCCAGCAGCTCCCGGGACAGGGGCTCCTATAATTCACCCCTCCACTTT. Residues: CASSSRDRGSYNSPLHF.